This T cell receptor beta chain was recovered during a study of blood T cells in healthy people across ages. The sample holds a few counts of this clonotype. Next came a second PCR, run for roughly 7 to 12 cycles, which used a sample-barcoded 5' primer along with a J-beta primer mix. TCRdb re-called the 5' RACE reads through MiXCR, storing one row per CDR3 protein. The table lists approximately 940,000 distinct CDR3 sequences, about 48% of them singletons, with roughly 12% in the top ten. V lost 3 bases to trimming and J lost 6 bases, with 25 bases between them. CDR3 length: 17 amino acids. Germline V gene lookup returns CDR1 DFQATT and CDR2 SNEGSKA (reference sequence).

This chain joins TRBV20-1 and TRBJ2-3; D not resolved. This TCR came from a man aged 30 to 45 in good health. The specimen was blood. CDR3 DNA sequence: TGCAGTGCTAGCGGTCAGGCTGGCACCGCAATGAGGGATACGCAGTATTTT. Its protein is CSASGQAGTAMRDTQYF.